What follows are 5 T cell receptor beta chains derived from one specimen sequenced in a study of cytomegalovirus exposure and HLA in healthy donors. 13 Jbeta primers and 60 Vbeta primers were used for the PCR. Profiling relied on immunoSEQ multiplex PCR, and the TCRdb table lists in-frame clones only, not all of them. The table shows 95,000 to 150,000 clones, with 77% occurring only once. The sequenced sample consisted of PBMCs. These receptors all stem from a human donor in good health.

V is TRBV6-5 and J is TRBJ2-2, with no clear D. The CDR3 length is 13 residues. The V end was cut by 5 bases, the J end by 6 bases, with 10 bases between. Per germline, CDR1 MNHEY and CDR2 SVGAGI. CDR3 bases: TGTGCCAGCAGTCCAAGAAGAGCCGGGGAGCTGTTTTTT. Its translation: CASSPRRAGELFF.

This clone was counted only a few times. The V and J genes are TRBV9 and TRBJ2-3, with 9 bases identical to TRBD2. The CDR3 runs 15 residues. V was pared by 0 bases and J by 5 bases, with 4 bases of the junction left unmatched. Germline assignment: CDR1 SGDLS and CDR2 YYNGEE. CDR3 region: CASSVASGKEDTQYF. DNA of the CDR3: TGTGCCAGCAGCGTAGCTAGCGGGAAGGAAGATACGCAGTATTTT.

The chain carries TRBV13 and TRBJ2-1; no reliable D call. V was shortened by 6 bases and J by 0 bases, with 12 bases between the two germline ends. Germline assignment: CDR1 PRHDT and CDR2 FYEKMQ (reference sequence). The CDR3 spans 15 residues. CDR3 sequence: CASSSEHSSYNEQFF. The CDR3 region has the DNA TGTGCCAGCAGTTCAGAACACAGCTCCTACAATGAGCAGTTCTTC.

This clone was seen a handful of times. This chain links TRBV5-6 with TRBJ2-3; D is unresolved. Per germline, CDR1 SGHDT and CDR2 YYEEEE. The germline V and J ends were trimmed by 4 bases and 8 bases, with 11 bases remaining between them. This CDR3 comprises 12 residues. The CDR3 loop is CASSLTGFTQYF. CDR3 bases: TGTGCCAGCAGCCTGACCGGGTTTACGCAGTATTTT.

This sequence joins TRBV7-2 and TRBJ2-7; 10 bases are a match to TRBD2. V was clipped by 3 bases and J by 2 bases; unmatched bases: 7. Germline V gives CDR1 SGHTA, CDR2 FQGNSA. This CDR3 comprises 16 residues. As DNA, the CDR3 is TGTGCCAGCAGCTTGCCACTAGCGGGATTCCCCTACGAGCAGTACTTC. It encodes CASSLPLAGFPYEQYF.